This T cell receptor (beta chain) was identified in a study of identifying expanded T cells in peripheral blood. No infections or other immune events were documented during collection. Looked up from germline, CDR1 is SEHNR and CDR2 is FQNEAQ (reference sequence). The germline V and J ends were trimmed by 5 bases and 3 bases, with 4 bases remaining between them. This CDR3 has 11 residues. The assay was immunoSEQ multiplex PCR, and TCRdb's table has in-frame clones only and misses some. Counted here are some 100,000 clones, about 87% occurring once; the ten biggest clones make up 8% to 9%. The V gene is TRBV7-9, the J gene TRBJ2-5, with D hard to call. The clonotype was recovered from a person aged 18-70 years in good health. Specimen: blood. The DNA of the CDR3 is TGTGCCAGCAGCGCTAAAGAGACCCAGTACTTC. As protein: CASSAKETQYF. The variable domain in full, completed from reference TRBV7-9 and TRBJ2-5, reads DTGVSQNPRHKITKRGQNVTFRCDPISEHNRLYWYRQTLGQGPEFLTYFQNEAQLEKSRLLSDRFSAERPKGSFSTLEIQRTEQGDSAMYLCASSAKETQYFGPGTRLLVL.